These T cell receptor beta chains were read from a single sample in a study of T cell clusters in autoimmune cytopenias. For each CDR3 protein, TCRdb gives one entry from its re-call of the multiplex PCR reads, without DNA. Listed are thousands of distinct CDR3 sequences; around 26% falls within the top ten. The sample was peripheral blood. The source is a human donor with an autoimmune cytopenia or autoimmune hepatitis (not recorded which). The CDR3 runs from the conserved cysteine through the conserved F or W. The size of a clone is reported for some rows only, either as once, few or many, or as a class for expanded clones.

j_call,v_call,clone_size,cdr3_aa
TRBJ1-2,TRBV18,NA,CASSPRQGRDGYTF
TRBJ1-2,TRBV4-1,NA,CASSPDQLNYGYTF
TRBJ1-5,TRBV7-9,medium-sized,CASSPGQGNSNQPQHF
TRBJ1-1,TRBV5-1,NA,CASKPSSWNTEAFF
TRBJ1-1,TRBV5-5,NA,CASSPVQVGNTEAFF
TRBJ2-1,TRBV11-3,NA,CASSLRSSGTHNEQFF
TRBJ2-3,TRBV5-4,medium-sized,CASSSRAPDTQYF
TRBJ1-5,TRBV5-5,NA,CASSLMKQGVNQPQHF
TRBJ1-3,TRBV5-6,NA,CASSYEGQGRNTIYF
TRBJ2-7,TRBV6-5,medium-sized,CASSFDSYYEQYF
TRBJ2-5,TRBV19,NA,CASSMRRLAEQETQYF
TRBJ2-7,TRBV7-9,NA,CASSFLEGGPSYEQYF
TRBJ1-1,TRBV19,NA,CASSISGSGWGTEAFF
TRBJ2-3,TRBV20-1,NA,CSARNGPRTDTQYF
TRBJ1-5,TRBV20-1,NA,CSATDGTNQPQHF
TRBJ1-3,TRBV13,NA,CASSFSDRGAGNTIYF
TRBJ1-2,TRBV11-2,NA,CASSFLAGTGDGYTF
TRBJ2-1,TRBV5-1,NA,CASSSPGRDEQFF
TRBJ1-3,TRBV6-5,medium-sized,CASSSPGQGETIYF
TRBJ2-7,TRBV6-4,NA,CASSGRDYEQYF